This TCR beta chain is drawn from a study of graft-versus-host responses after intestinal transplantation. Study information: Once they had received anti-thymocyte globulin induction, all recipients took tacrolimus and steroids for around 3 years.

As regards this clone: Its antigen is not identified.

V lost 5 bases to trimming and J lost 6 bases, with 17 bases between them. In germline, CDR1 is SGHAT, CDR2 FQNNGV. The CDR3 runs 16 residues. The method was immunoSEQ multiplex PCR; TCRdb's version includes in-frame clones alone and lacks a portion of them. The sample records 150,000 or so clones, about nine tenths being singletons. This TCR was sampled from a human donor who received an intestinal transplant. Sequenced material: unstimulated CD4+ T cells sorted from spleen or lymph node cells, taken before intestinal transplant. The chain employs TRBV11-2 and TRBJ1-6, with D possibly matching TRBD1 (5 bases). Here the CDR3 DNA reads TGTGCCAGCAGCCTCATGCGCGGGGACGCTAATTCACCCCTCCACTTT. It codes for CASSLMRGDANSPLHF.